The 21 T cell receptor beta chains reported below all come from one sample, sequenced in a study of cytomegalovirus exposure and HLA in healthy donors (dated by TCRdb to the late 2010s). Libraries were built with the immunoSEQ multiplex PCR assay. For the multiplex PCR, a mixture combining 60 forward primers for TCR Vbeta segments and 13 reverse primers for TCR Jbeta segments was used. TCRdb carries this immuneACCESS record with in-frame sequences only. Its versions omit some clonotypes, under half of them owing to an unresolved V gene in the studies checked, with the rest unexplained. Across this sample there are approximately 140,000 clones, with about 82% seen only once. Over 1% of the sample belongs to the ten largest clones. Sequenced: PBMCs. The receptors shown here come from a boy aged 5-17 years in good health and CMV-seronegative.

The rearrangement uses TRBV11-2 and TRBJ2-3, with D perhaps TRBD2 (5 bases). The CDR3 has 11 residues. The germline V gene has CDR1 SGHAT and CDR2 FQNNGV. V was cut by 8 bases and J by 3 bases, with 6 bases left in between. The CDR3 reads CASRGTDTQYF. For the CDR3, the DNA is TGTGCCAGCCGGGGTACAGATACGCAGTATTTT.

The chain joins TRBV19 to TRBJ2-7, with D possibly matching TRBD1 (5 bases). Germline CDR1 LNHDA, CDR2 SQIVND (reference sequence). With 3 bases removed from V and 5 bases from J, the gap between germline ends came to 11 bases. The CDR3 loop spans 13 amino acids. CDR3: CASSIMADNEQYF. The CDR3 DNA reads as TGTGCCAGTAGTATTATGGCGGACAACGAGCAGTACTTC.

This chain links TRBV4-3 with TRBJ2-5; no firm D call. In germline, CDR1 is LGHNA, CDR2 YSLEER. The CDR3 covers 15 residues. Trimming cost V 0 bases and J 5 bases, with 13 bases left between them. CDR3 sequence (DNA): TGCGCCAGCAGCCAAGAAGTCGCCTTCCGGGAGACCCAGTACTTC. Its protein product is CASSQEVAFRETQYF.

V usage is TRBV5-5 and J usage is TRBJ1-1; possibly TRBD1 for D (6 bases). CDR3 size: 16 residues. Germline assignment: CDR1 SGHKS and CDR2 YYEKEE (reference sequence). V lost 0 bases, J lost 5 bases, and 17 bases lay in between. The CDR3 coding sequence is TGTGCCAGCAGCTTGGGTCGGGACACCTCGGGGACTGAAGCTTTCTTT. Its translation: CASSLGRDTSGTEAFF. Full variable domain (outside the CDR3, taken from reference TRBV5-5 and TRBJ1-1): DAGVTQSPTHLIKTRGQQVTLRCSPISGHKSVSWYQQVLGQGPQFIFQYYEKEERGRGNFPDRFSARQFPNYSSELNVNALLLGDSALYLCASSLGRDTSGTEAFFGQGTRLTVV.

This clone was seen more than once but under ten times. This chain uses TRBV30 with TRBJ1-3; possibly TRBD1 for D (5 bases). There are 18 residues in the CDR3. Germline loops: CDR1 GTSNPN, CDR2 SVGIG (reference sequence). V gave up 5 bases and J gave up 0 bases, with 23 bases separating them. The DNA of the CDR3 is TGTGCCTGGTCCAACCCAGGGCAGGGCGTAGGCTCTGGAAACACCATATATTTT. Protein sequence: CAWSNPGQGVGSGNTIYF.

The CDR3: CASSYSPSYEQYF. The CDR3 DNA reads as TGTGCCAGCAGTTACTCCCCGTCTTACGAGCAGTACTTC. V gene TRBV6-5 combines with J gene TRBJ2-5; no definite D call. The DNA end is more similar to TRBJ2-7, so the J call may be wrong. This CDR3 has 13 residues. In germline, CDR1 is MNHEY, CDR2 SVGAGI.

This sequence joins TRBV7-2 and TRBJ2-5, with 8 bases identical to TRBD1. Trimming removed 0 bases from V and 5 bases from J; junction bases left unmatched: 8. The germline gives CDR1 SGHTA, CDR2 FQGNSA. The CDR3 has 16 amino acids. The CDR3 sequence: CASSLAQGGVGETQYF. The CDR3, as DNA: TGTGCCAGCAGCTTAGCACAGGGGGGAGTAGGGGAGACCCAGTACTTC.

The chain uses TRBV20-1 and TRBJ2-5, with D uncertain. Trimming pared 3 bases from V and 5 bases from J, leaving 7 bases between. Germline values: CDR1 DFQATT, CDR2 SNEGSKA (reference sequence). The length of the CDR3 is 11 residues. The CDR3 loop is CSASEEETQYF. DNA of the CDR3: TGCAGTGCTAGTGAGGAGGAGACCCAGTACTTC.

The rearrangement links TRBV5-6 to TRBJ2-7, with 7 bases identical to TRBD2. The germline V gene encodes CDR1 SGHDT and CDR2 YYEEEE. This CDR3 region has 14 residues. Trimming at V came to 2 bases and at J to 3 bases, leaving 5 bases not matched to a gene. CDR3 nucleotide sequence: TGTGCCAGCAGCTTTATGGCGGGAGACTACGAGCAGTACTTC. Translating it yields CASSFMAGDYEQYF.

The chain has TRBV4-3 and TRBJ2-2; TRBD1 might be the D (6 bases). Germline CDR1 and CDR2: LGHNA and YSLEER. This CDR3 has 14 residues. Trimming took off 4 bases at V and 8 bases at J, with 14 bases between the two ends. CDR3 sequence: CASSPPPQGGELFF. As DNA, the CDR3 is TGCGCCAGCAGCCCCCCACCCCAGGGGGGGGAGCTGTTTTTT.

The chain couples TRBV30 to TRBJ2-7, with D perhaps TRBD2 (5 bases). From germline, CDR1 is GTSNPN and CDR2 SVGIG (reference sequence). The CDR3 has 10 residues. V was shortened by 3 bases and J by 9 bases, with 9 bases between the two germline ends. The CDR3 loop reads CAWRGAVQYF. CDR3 in DNA: TGTGCCTGGAGGGGAGCTGTGCAGTACTTC.

The chain has TRBV5-1 and TRBJ2-7; the D gene is possibly TRBD2 (5 bases). Trimming took 2 bases from V and 0 from J, leaving 12 bases between them. The germline CDR1 and CDR2 sequences are SGHRS and YFSETQ. This CDR3 spans 15 amino acids. The CDR3 bases are TGCGCCAGCAGCTTCTTCAGCGGACCCTCCTACGAGCAGTACTTC. Its protein is CASSFFSGPSYEQYF.

The chain uses TRBV12-5 and TRBJ1-3; 7 bases map to TRBD1. This CDR3 is 17 amino acids long. V lost 5 bases, J lost 0 bases, and 10 bases stayed unmatched. CDR1 is LGHNT, CDR2 FRNRAP, per germline. The CDR3 DNA reads as TGTGCTAGTGGTAACCCGGGACAGCCCTTCTCTGGAAACACCATATATTTT. This sequence encodes CASGNPGQPFSGNTIYF. The full variable domain, with the rest looked up from reference TRBV12-5 and TRBJ1-3, is DARVTQTPRHKVTEMGQEVTMRCQPILGHNTVFWYRQTMMQGLELLAYFRNRAPLDDSGMPKDRFSAEMPDATLATLKIQPSEPRDSAVYFCASGNPGQPFSGNTIYFGEGSWLTVV.

The chain links TRBV30 to TRBJ2-1, with 11 bases identical to TRBD2. The CDR3 is 15 amino acids. The trim removed 2 bases at V and 5 bases at J, leaving 5 bases unmatched. Germline values: CDR1 GTSNPN, CDR2 SVGIG (reference sequence). CDR3 in DNA: TGTGCCTGGAGTCTGGGACTAGCGGACGACAATGAGCAGTTCTTC. As protein: CAWSLGLADDNEQFF.

The V gene is TRBV7-9, the J gene TRBJ2-3, with 10 bases aligning to TRBD2. V lost 5 bases and J lost 5; bases outside the gene matches: 7. Germline V gene sequence: CDR1 SEHNR, CDR2 FQNEAQ (reference sequence). This CDR3 spans 15 amino acids. DNA of the CDR3: TGTGCCAGCAGCCTACAGCGGGAGGGCCGAGATACGCAGTATTTT. Its translation: CASSLQREGRDTQYF.

This clone has just a few counts. The chain uses TRBV7-2 and TRBJ2-5; D is possibly TRBD1 (5 bases). This CDR3 comprises 15 residues. V lost 1 base, J lost 3 bases, and 12 bases lay in between. The germline V gene has CDR1 SGHTA and CDR2 FQGNSA. This CDR3 is CASSLDYTGEETQYF. In nucleotides, the CDR3 is TGTGCCAGCAGCTTAGACTATACAGGAGAAGAGACCCAGTACTTC.

The chain joins TRBV6-5 to TRBJ1-1; unclear D gene. The germline V and J ends were trimmed by 2 bases and 4 bases, with 8 bases remaining between them. This CDR3 region has 13 residues. Germline CDR1 is MNHEY and CDR2 is SVGAGI. The CDR3 region has the DNA TGTGCCAGCAGTTACGAGATCGGCACTGAAGCTTTCTTT. This sequence encodes CASSYEIGTEAFF.

This clone came up a few times. The chain carries TRBV6-5 and TRBJ1-5; a possible D gene is TRBD1 (5 bases). CDR1 is MNHEY and CDR2 is SVGAGI in the germline V gene. The germline V and J ends were trimmed by 5 bases and 2 bases, with 13 bases remaining between them. This CDR3 spans 15 amino acids. The CDR3 reads CASSPRGEGNQPQHF. CDR3 DNA: TGTGCCAGCAGTCCACGGGGGGAGGGCAATCAGCCCCAGCATTTT.

Turning to this clone: Other DNA sequences in this specimen translate into the identical CDR3. J is TRBJ1-2 and V is TRBV6-5; 9 positions agree with TRBD1. Germline V lookup: CDR1 MNHEY, CDR2 SVGAGI. V lost 2 bases to trimming and J lost 8 bases; unmatched junction nucleotides: 3. The CDR3 length is 13 residues. Here the CDR3 reads CASSYGTGSGYTF. The DNA for the CDR3 is TGTGCCAGCAGTTACGGGACAGGGTCGGGCTACACCTTC.

There are a few counts of this clone. J is TRBJ2-3 and V is TRBV25-1, with 7 positions matching TRBD1. J lost 3 bases, V lost 1 base, and 4 bases had no gene match. The germline CDR1 and CDR2 sequences are MGHDK and SYGVNS. The CDR3 has 15 residues. In DNA, the CDR3 is TGTGCCAGCAGTGAATTAGACAGGGTAACAGATACGCAGTATTTT. Its translation is CASSELDRVTDTQYF.

The chain recombines TRBV7-9 with TRBJ2-3; TRBD1 matches at 11 bases. The CDR3 loop spans 16 amino acids. The V and J ends lost 2 bases and 1 base, in that order; junction bases with no gene match: 2. Germline CDR1 SEHNR, CDR2 FQNEAQ (reference sequence). CDR3 sequence reads: CASSLPGQGGTDTQYF. DNA of the CDR3: TGTGCCAGCAGCTTACCGGGACAGGGGGGCACAGATACGCAGTATTTT.